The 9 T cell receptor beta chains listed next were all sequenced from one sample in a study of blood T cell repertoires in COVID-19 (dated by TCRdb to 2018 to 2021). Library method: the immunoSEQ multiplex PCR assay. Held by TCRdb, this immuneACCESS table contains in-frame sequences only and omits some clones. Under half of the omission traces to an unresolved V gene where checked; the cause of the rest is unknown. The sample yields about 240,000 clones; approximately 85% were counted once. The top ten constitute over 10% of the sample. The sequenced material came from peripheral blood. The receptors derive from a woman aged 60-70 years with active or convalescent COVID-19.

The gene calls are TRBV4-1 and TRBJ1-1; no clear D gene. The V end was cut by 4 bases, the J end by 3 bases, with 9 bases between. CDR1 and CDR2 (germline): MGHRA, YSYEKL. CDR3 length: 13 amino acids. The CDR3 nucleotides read TGCGCCAGCAGCCGAGGCGTTTACACTGAAGCTTTCTTT. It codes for CASSRGVYTEAFF.

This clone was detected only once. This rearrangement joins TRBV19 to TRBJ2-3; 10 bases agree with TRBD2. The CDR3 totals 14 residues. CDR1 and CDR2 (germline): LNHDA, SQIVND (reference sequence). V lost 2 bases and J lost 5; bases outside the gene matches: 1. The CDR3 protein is CASSITSGIDTQYF. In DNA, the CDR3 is TGTGCCAGTAGTATAACTAGCGGGATAGATACGCAGTATTTT.

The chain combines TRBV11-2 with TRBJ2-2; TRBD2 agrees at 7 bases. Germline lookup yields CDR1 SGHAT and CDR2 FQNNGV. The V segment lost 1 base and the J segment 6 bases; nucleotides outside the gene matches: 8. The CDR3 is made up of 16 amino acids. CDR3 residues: CASSLVAGLGAGELFF. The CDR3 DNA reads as TGTGCCAGCAGCTTAGTTGCAGGACTAGGGGCCGGGGAGCTGTTTTTT.

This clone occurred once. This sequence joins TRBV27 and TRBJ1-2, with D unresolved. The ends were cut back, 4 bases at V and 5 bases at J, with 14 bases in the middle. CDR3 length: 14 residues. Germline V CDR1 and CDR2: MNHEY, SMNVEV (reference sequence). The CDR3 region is CASSSGGGYYGYTF. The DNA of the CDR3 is TGTGCCAGCAGTTCGGGAGGAGGCTATTATGGCTACACCTTC.

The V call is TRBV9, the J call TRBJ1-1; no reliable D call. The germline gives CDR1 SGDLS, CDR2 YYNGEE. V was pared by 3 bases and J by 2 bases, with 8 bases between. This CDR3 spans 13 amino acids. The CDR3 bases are TGTGCCAGCAGCGCCAACAGCAACACTGAAGCTTTCTTT. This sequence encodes CASSANSNTEAFF.

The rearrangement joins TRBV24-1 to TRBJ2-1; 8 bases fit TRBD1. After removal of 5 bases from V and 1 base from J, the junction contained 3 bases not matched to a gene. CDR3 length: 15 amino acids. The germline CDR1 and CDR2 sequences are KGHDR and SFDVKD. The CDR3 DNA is TGTGCCACCAGTGCAACAGGGGGTTCCTACAATGAGCAGTTCTTC. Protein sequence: CATSATGGSYNEQFF.

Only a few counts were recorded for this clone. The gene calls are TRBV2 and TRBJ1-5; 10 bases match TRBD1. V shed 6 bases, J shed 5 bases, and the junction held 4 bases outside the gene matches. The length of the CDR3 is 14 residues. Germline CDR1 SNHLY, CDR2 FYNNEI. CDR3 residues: CASSAGTGDQPQHF. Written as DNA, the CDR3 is TGTGCCAGCAGCGCCGGGACAGGGGATCAGCCCCAGCATTTT.

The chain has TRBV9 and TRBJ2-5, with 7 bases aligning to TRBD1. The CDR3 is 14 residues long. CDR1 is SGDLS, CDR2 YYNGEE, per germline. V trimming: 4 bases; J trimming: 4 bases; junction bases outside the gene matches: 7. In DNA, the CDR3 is TGTGCCAGCAGCTCCGCCCCAGGGGGAGAGACCCAGTACTTC. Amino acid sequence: CASSSAPGGETQYF.

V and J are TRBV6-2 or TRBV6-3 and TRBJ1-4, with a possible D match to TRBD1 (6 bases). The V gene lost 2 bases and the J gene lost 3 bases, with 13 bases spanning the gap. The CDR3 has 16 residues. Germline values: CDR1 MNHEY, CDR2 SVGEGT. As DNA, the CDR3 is TGTGCCAGCAGTTACGGGGGCACCCTCGCTAATGAAAAACTGTTTTTT. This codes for CASSYGGTLANEKLFF.